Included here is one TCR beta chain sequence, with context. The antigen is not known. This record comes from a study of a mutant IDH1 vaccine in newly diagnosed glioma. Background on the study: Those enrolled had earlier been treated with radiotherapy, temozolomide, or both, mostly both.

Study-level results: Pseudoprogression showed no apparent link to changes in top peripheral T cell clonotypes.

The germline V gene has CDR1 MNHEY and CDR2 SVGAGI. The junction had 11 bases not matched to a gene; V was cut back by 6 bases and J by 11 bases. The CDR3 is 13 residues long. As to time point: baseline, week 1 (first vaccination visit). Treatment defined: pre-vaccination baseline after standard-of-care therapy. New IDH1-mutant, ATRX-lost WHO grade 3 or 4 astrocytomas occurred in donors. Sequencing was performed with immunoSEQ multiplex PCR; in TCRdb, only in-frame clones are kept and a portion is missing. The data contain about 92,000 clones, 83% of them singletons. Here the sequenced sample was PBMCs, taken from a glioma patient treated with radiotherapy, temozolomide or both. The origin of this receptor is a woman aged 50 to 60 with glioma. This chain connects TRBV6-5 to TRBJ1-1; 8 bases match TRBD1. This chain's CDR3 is CASRLTGASEAFF. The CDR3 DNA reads TGTGCCAGCAGGCTGACAGGGGCGAGTGAGGCTTTCTTT.